These T cell receptor beta chains were read from a single sample in a study of T cells in Graves' hyperthyroidism and ophthalmopathy. MiXCR was run by TCRdb on the multiplex PCR reads, yielding one entry per CDR3 protein. The sample includes under 300,000 distinct CDR3 sequences, about 14% of them seen just once. The material sequenced was blood. The receptors were gathered from a middle-aged woman with Graves' hyperthyroidism that later progressed to Graves' ophthalmopathy. CDR3s include the opening cysteine and the closing phenylalanine or tryptophan. Each record gives: clone size, V gene, J gene, D gene, CDR3 DNA, CDR3 protein. The D gene is left open where the match is weak. Clone sizes are given selectively: once, few, many, or a class where the clone is expanded.

size: many; V: TRBV20-1; J: TRBJ2-1; D: NA; DNA: TGCAGTGCTAGTCAGGGCAACTACAATGAGCAGTTCTTC; CDR3: CSASQGNYNEQFF
size: many; V: TRBV2; J: TRBJ2-6; D: NA; DNA: TGTGCCAGCAATATTGGGTGGTGGACTCTTAGCTCTGGGGCCAACGTCCTGACTTTC; CDR3: CASNIGWWTLSSGANVLTF
size: many; V: TRBV2; J: TRBJ2-1; D: NA; DNA: TGTGCCAGCAGTCTGACTAGTTCAACCTACAATGAGCAGTTCTTC; CDR3: CASSLTSSTYNEQFF
size: few; V: TRBV5-1; J: TRBJ1-2; D: TRBD1; DNA: TGCGCCAGCAGCCCCCTGGGACAGGGATCTAACTATGGCTACACCTTC; CDR3: CASSPLGQGSNYGYTF
size: many; V: TRBV4-1; J: TRBJ1-6; D: NA; DNA: TGCGCCAGCAGCCAAGTATTGGTAGATAATTCACCCCTCCACTTT; CDR3: CASSQVLVDNSPLHF
size: few; V: TRBV13; J: TRBJ2-1; D: NA; DNA: TGTGCCAGCAGCATCGGACACCCCTCCTACAATGAGCAGTTCTTC; CDR3: CASSIGHPSYNEQFF
size: many; V: TRBV20-1; J: TRBJ2-7; D: NA; DNA: TGCAGTGCTAGATTTGCCTGGGGCTCCTACGAGCAGTACTTC; CDR3: CSARFAWGSYEQYF
size: many; V: TRBV29-1; J: TRBJ1-1; D: NA; DNA: TGCAGCGTTGAAGGGAACAGGGTGTACACTGAAGCTTTCTTT; CDR3: CSVEGNRVYTEAFF
size: many; V: TRBV5-1; J: TRBJ2-7; D: TRBD1; DNA: TGCGCCAGCAGCTTGGGACAGGGGCTCTACGAGCAGTACTTC; CDR3: CASSLGQGLYEQYF
size: NA; V: TRBV6-1; J: TRBJ2-5; D: NA; DNA: TGTGCCAGCAGTTTTCTTATGTCAGGGTTAGAGACCCAGTACTTC; CDR3: CASSFLMSGLETQYF
size: many; V: TRBV11-2; J: TRBJ2-7; D: TRBD2; DNA: TGTGCCAGCAGCCCGATGAGCGGGAGCTCCTACGAGCAGTACTTC; CDR3: CASSPMSGSSYEQYF
size: NA; V: TRBV7-3; J: TRBJ2-2; D: NA; DNA: TGTGCCAGCAGCTTAACGGGACTGAGAACCGGGGAGCTGTTTTTT; CDR3: CASSLTGLRTGELFF
size: many; V: TRBV28; J: TRBJ2-1; D: NA; DNA: TGTGCCAGCAGTTTCGATGGTGAGCAGTTCTTC; CDR3: CASSFDGEQFF
size: many; V: TRBV18; J: TRBJ2-7; D: TRBD2; DNA: TGTGCCAGCTCACCAGGGCGGGAGGGCCCCGGGGAGCAGTACTTC; CDR3: CASSPGREGPGEQYF
size: few; V: TRBV7-9; J: TRBJ2-3; D: TRBD2; DNA: TGTGCCAGCCGGCGGGAGGGGGATACGCAGTATTTT; CDR3: CASRREGDTQYF
size: many; V: TRBV5-1; J: TRBJ1-1; D: TRBD1; DNA: TGCGCCAGCAGCTTAACAGGGGTCGGGGCGAACACTGAAGCTTTCTTT; CDR3: CASSLTGVGANTEAFF
size: NA; V: TRBV3-1; J: TRBJ1-3; D: TRBD1; DNA: TGTGCCAGCAGCCAACGGACAGGGGCAAACACCATATATTTT; CDR3: CASSQRTGANTIYF